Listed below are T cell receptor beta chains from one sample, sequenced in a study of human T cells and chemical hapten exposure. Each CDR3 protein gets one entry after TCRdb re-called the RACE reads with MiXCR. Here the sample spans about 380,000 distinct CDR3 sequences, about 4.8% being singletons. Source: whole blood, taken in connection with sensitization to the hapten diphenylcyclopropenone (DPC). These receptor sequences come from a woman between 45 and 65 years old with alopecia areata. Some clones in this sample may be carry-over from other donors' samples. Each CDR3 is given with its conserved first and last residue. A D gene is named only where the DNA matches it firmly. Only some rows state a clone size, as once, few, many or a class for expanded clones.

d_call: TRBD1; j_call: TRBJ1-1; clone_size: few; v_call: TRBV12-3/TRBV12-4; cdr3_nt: TGTGCCAGCACCCTAGCAGGGGGGGACCCTGAAGCTTTCTTT; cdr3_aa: CASTLAGGDPEAFF
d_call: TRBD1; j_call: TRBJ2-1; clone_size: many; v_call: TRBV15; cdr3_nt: TGTGCCACCAGCAAGGGACAGGGCACTGAGCAGTTCTTC; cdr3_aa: CATSKGQGTEQFF
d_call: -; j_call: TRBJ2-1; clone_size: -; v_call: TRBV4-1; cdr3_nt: TGCGCCAGCAGCCAAGACCGGGACACTTACAATGAGCAGTTCTTC; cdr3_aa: CASSQDRDTYNEQFF
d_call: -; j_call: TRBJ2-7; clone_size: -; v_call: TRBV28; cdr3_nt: TGTGCCAGCAGTGCACTTGCCCTTAGGAACGAGCAGTACTTC; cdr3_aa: CASSALALRNEQYF
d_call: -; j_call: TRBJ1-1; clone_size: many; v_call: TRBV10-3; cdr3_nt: TGTGCCATCAGACAGCCTAACACTGAAGCTTTCTTT; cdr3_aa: CAIRQPNTEAFF
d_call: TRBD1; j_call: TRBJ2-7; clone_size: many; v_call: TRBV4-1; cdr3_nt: TGCGCCAGCAGCCAAGTACTCCAGGGGGCCTACGAGCAGTACTTC; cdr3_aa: CASSQVLQGAYEQYF
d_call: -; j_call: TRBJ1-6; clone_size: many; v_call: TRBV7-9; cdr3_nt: TGTGCCAGCAGCCCCCGACAGAACGAGGCCCTCCACTTT; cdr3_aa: CASSPRQNEALHF
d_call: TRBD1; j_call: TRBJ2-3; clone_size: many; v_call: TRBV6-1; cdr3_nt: TGTGCCAGCATAATAGGACAGGGCCTCACAGATACGCAGTATTTT; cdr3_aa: CASIIGQGLTDTQYF
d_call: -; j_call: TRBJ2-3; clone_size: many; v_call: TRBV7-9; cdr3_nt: TGTGCCAGCAGCTCGCTAACAGGGTTATCGGATACGCAGTATTTT; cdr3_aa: CASSSLTGLSDTQYF
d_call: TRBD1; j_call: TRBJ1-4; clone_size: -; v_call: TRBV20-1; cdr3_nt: TGCAGTGCTGGGGGACAGCTCAATGAAAAACTGTTTTTT; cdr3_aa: CSAGGQLNEKLFF